A selection of T cell receptor beta chains follows, all from one sample in a study of PD-L1 blockade in urothelial cancer. TCRdb's table, derived via immunoSEQ multiplex PCR, lists solely in-frame clones and lacks some. The top ten clones hold about 3.6% of a sample with approximately 52,000 clones, approximately 75% of them seen once. The material was PBMCs, obtained around atezolizumab (anti-PD-L1) treatment. Source of these receptors: a man in his 70s with urothelial cancer. Each CDR3 is given with its conserved first and last residue. D genes are given only for firm matches. A row's size may be missing; if present it is once, few, many or a size class.

V gene,D gene,J gene,clone size,CDR3 protein,CDR3 DNA
TRBV5-1,.,TRBJ1-1,.,CASSLGRGGAVLNTEAFF,TGCGCCAGCAGCTTGGGTAGGGGGGGCGCGGTTTTGAACACTGAAGCTTTCTTT
TRBV19,.,TRBJ2-3,.,CASEADTDTQYF,TGTGCCAGTGAAGCTGACACAGATACGCAGTATTTT
TRBV14,TRBD1,TRBJ1-1,.,CASSRGQGVNTEAFF,TGTGCCAGCAGCCGGGGACAGGGGGTGAACACTGAAGCTTTCTTT
TRBV18,TRBD1,TRBJ1-2,.,CASLLGQGANYGYTF,TGTGCCAGCTTACTGGGACAGGGAGCTAACTATGGCTACACCTTC
TRBV4-3,.,TRBJ1-4,.,CASSPGTQVHNEKLFF,TGCGCCAGCAGCCCCGGGACTCAAGTCCATAATGAAAAACTGTTTTTT
TRBV4-3,.,TRBJ1-1,.,CASSQIPGRDTEAFF,TGCGCCAGCAGCCAAATTCCGGGTCGGGACACTGAAGCTTTCTTT
TRBV7-2,.,TRBJ2-1,.,CASSLVQEGVLINEQFF,TGTGCCAGCAGCTTAGTTCAGGAGGGAGTACTGATCAATGAGCAGTTCTTC
TRBV7-9,.,TRBJ2-7,.,CASSLWGHEQYF,TGTGCCAGCAGCTTATGGGGCCACGAGCAGTACTTC
TRBV30,TRBD2,TRBJ2-7,.,CAWSVIRASGRGYEQYF,TGTGCCTGGAGTGTAATCCGGGCTAGCGGGCGAGGGTACGAGCAGTACTTC
TRBV11-2,.,TRBJ1-4,once,CASSLDHNEKLFF,TGTGCCAGCAGCTTAGACCATAATGAAAAACTGTTTTTT
TRBV28,TRBD1,TRBJ1-2,.,CASSSPGQGDYGYTF,TGTGCCAGCAGTTCCCCGGGACAGGGCGACTATGGCTACACCTTC
TRBV7-9,.,TRBJ2-5,.,CASSLRRGFQETQYF,TGTGCCAGCAGCTTGCGAAGGGGATTCCAAGAGACCCAGTACTTC
TRBV14,TRBD2,TRBJ2-3,.,CASSPGLVADTQYF,TGTGCCAGCAGCCCCGGACTAGTTGCAGATACGCAGTATTTT
TRBV7-2,TRBD1,TRBJ1-2,.,CASSPTGAYYGYTF,TGTGCCAGCAGCCCAACAGGGGCCTACTATGGCTACACCTTC
TRBV28,.,TRBJ2-3,.,CASSLLRSGDTQYF,TGTGCCAGCAGTTTACTGCGGAGCGGAGATACGCAGTATTTT
TRBV19,.,TRBJ1-3,.,CASKQGDFSGNTIYF,TGTGCCAGCAAGCAGGGCGACTTCTCTGGAAACACCATATATTTT
TRBV27,.,TRBJ2-2,.,CASSPSPAGTTGTGELFF,TGTGCCAGCAGTCCATCACCGGCTGGGACAACCGGCACCGGGGAGCTGTTTTTT
TRBV2,TRBD1,TRBJ1-6,.,CASEKGQGNSPLHF,TGTGCCAGTGAGAAAGGACAGGGAAATTCACCCCTCCACTTT
TRBV7-6,TRBD1,TRBJ1-4,.,CASSRDSNEKLFF,TGTGCCAGCAGTCGGGACAGTAATGAAAAACTGTTTTTT
TRBV5-8,TRBD1,TRBJ1-1,.,CASSLGTGKDPEAFF,TGTGCCAGCAGCTTGGGGACAGGGAAAGACCCTGAAGCTTTCTTT
TRBV5-1,TRBD2,TRBJ2-4,.,CASSREGGLAKNIQYF,TGCGCCAGCAGTCGGGAGGGGGGCTTAGCCAAAAACATTCAGTACTTC
TRBV6-4,.,TRBJ2-7,.,CASMSSQGIYEQYF,TGTGCCAGCATGTCCTCCCAGGGAATATACGAGCAGTACTTC
TRBV5-4,TRBD1,TRBJ1-2,large,CASKTGEDYGYTF,TGTGCCAGCAAGACAGGGGAGGACTATGGCTACACCTTC
TRBV7-2,TRBD1,TRBJ2-7,.,CASSLEGTLTGGVGDEQYF,TGTGCCAGCAGCTTAGAGGGGACACTGACAGGGGGCGTCGGGGACGAGCAGTACTTC
TRBV11-3,.,TRBJ2-5,.,CASSPPGNPETQYF,TGTGCCAGCAGCCCTCCAGGCAATCCAGAGACCCAGTACTTC
TRBV7-2,TRBD1,TRBJ2-7,.,CASSFYDRGTYEQYF,TGTGCCAGCAGCTTTTACGACAGGGGGACCTACGAGCAGTACTTC
TRBV5-5,.,TRBJ2-1,.,CASSLRGGRGNEQFF,TGTGCCAGCAGCTTGAGGGGGGGGCGAGGCAATGAGCAGTTCTTC
TRBV5-8,.,TRBJ2-7,.,CASSLWDIVRQYF,TGTGCCAGCAGCTTGTGGGACATAGTACGGCAGTACTTC
TRBV4-3,TRBD1,TRBJ2-7,.,CASSPGTGSDEQYF,TGCGCCAGCAGCCCCGGGACAGGGTCTGACGAGCAGTACTTC
TRBV6-1,TRBD1,TRBJ1-2,.,CASSDRTGNGYTF,TGTGCCAGCAGTGACCGGACAGGGAATGGCTACACCTTC
TRBV7-3,TRBD2,TRBJ2-1,.,CASSQGTSIIDEQFF,TGTGCCAGCAGCCAGGGGACTAGTATAATCGATGAGCAGTTCTTC
TRBV6-5,.,TRBJ2-7,.,CASRVTGAYEQYF,TGTGCCAGCAGAGTTACGGGGGCCTACGAGCAGTACTTC
TRBV12-2,.,TRBJ1-5,.,CASRPRGPIRQPQHF,TGTGCAAGTCGCCCCAGGGGGCCCATTAGGCAGCCCCAGCATTTT
TRBV18,.,TRBJ1-4,.,CASSLGGSQKKLFF,TGTGCCAGCTCGCTGGGAGGGAGCCAGAAAAAACTGTTTTTT
TRBV4-3,.,TRBJ1-2,few,CASSRGGFDYGYTF,TGCGCCAGCAGCCGGGGGGGCTTCGACTATGGCTACACCTTC
TRBV7-8,.,TRBJ2-7,.,CASSSRLGGMDEQYF,TGTGCCAGCAGCTCCCGACTAGGAGGCATGGACGAGCAGTACTTC
TRBV28,TRBD1,TRBJ2-4,.,CASYDRAKNIQYF,TGTGCCAGCTACGACAGGGCTAAAAACATTCAGTACTTC
TRBV4-2,.,TRBJ1-1,.,CASSQPGQYTEAFF,TGTGCCAGCAGCCAACCAGGGCAGTACACTGAAGCTTTCTTT
TRBV5-6,.,TRBJ1-2,.,CASSLSRAAGYTF,TGTGCCAGCAGCTTGAGCAGGGCGGCTGGCTACACCTTC
TRBV7-9,.,TRBJ2-1,.,CASRARSGRSYNEQFF,TGTGCCAGCAGGGCGAGGAGCGGGCGCTCCTACAATGAGCAGTTCTTC